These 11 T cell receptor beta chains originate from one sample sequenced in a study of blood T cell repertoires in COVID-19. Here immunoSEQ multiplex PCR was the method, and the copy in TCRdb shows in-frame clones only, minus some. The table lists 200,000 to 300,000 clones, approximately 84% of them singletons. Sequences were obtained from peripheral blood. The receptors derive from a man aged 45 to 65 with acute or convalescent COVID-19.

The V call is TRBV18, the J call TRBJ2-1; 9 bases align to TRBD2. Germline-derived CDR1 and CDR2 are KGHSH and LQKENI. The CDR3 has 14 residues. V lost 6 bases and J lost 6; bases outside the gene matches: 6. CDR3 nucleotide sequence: TGTGCCAGCTCCTTTGGCGGGGGGGCCAATGAGCAGTTCTTC. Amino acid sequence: CASSFGGGANEQFF. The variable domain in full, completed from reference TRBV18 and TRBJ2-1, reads NAGVMQNPRHLVRRRGQEARLRCSPMKGHSHVYWYRQLPEEGLKFMVYLQKENIIDESGMPKERFSAEFPKEGPSILRIQQVVRGDSAAYFCASSFGGGANEQFFGPGTRLTVL.

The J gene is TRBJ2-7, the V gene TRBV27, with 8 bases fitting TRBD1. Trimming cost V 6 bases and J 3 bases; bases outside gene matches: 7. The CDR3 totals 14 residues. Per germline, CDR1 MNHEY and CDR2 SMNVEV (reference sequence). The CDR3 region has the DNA TGTGCCAGCAGCCCCGGGACAGGTTACTACGAGCAGTACTTC. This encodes CASSPGTGYYEQYF.

This CDR3 reads CATSLAGAYNEQFF. DNA for the CDR3: TGTGCCACCTCTTTGGCGGGAGCCTACAATGAGCAGTTCTTC. The chain uses TRBV6-5 and TRBJ2-1; 7 bases are shared with TRBD2. Trimming cost V 10 bases and J 2 bases; bases outside gene matches: 8. The CDR3 runs to 14 residues. Germline values: CDR1 MNHEY, CDR2 SVGAGI.

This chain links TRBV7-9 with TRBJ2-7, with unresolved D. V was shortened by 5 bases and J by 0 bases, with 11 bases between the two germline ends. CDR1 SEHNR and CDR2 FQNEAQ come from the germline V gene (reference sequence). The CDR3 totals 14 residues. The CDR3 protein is CASSPRWSSYEQYF. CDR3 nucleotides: TGTGCCAGCAGCCCCCGATGGAGCTCCTACGAGCAGTACTTC.

The CDR3 DNA is TGCGCCAGCAGTGAGCAGATGACAGGAGACACCGGGGAGCTGTTTTTT. It codes for CASSEQMTGDTGELFF. The V and J genes are TRBV10-1 and TRBJ2-2; the D gene is possibly TRBD1 (6 bases). The CDR3 sequence is 16 residues long. Germline V CDR1 and CDR2: WNHNN, SYGVQD (reference sequence). The germline V and J ends were trimmed by 2 bases and 3 bases, with 13 bases remaining between them.

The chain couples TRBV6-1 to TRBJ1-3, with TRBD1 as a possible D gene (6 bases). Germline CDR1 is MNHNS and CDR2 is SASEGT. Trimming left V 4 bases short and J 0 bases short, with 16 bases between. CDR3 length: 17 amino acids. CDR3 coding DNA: TGTGCCAGCAGTGCAAGGGGGTCGGAGAGCTCTGGAAACACCATATATTTT. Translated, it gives CASSARGSESSGNTIYF.

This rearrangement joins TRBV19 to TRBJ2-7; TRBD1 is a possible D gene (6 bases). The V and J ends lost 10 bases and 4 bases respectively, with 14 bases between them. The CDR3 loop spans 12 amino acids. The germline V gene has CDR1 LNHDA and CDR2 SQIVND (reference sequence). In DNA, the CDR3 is TGTGCCACCTCGACAGGTGGGTACGAGCAGTACTTC. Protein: CATSTGGYEQYF.

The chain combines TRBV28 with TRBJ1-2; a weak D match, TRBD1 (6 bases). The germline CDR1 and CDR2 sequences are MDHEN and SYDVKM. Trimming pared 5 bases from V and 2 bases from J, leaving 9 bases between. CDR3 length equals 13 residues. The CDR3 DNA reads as TGTGCCAGCAGTAGGACAGAGAACTATGGCTACACCTTC. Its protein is CASSRTENYGYTF.

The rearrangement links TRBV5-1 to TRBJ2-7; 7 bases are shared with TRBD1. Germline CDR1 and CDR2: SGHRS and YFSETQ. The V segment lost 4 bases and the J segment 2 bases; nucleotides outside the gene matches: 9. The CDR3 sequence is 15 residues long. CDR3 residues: CASSLGQLLPYEQYF. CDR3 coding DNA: TGCGCCAGCAGCCTGGGACAGCTTCTCCCCTACGAGCAGTACTTC.

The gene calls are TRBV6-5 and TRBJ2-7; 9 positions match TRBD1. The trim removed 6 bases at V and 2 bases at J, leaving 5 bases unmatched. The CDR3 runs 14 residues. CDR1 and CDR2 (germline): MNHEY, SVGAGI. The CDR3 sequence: CASRTGGGTYEQYF. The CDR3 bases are TGTGCCAGCAGAACAGGGGGCGGAACCTACGAGCAGTACTTC.

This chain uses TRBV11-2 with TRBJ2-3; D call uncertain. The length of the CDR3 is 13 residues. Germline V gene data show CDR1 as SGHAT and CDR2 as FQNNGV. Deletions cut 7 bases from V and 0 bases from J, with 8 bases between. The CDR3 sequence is CASTGSSTDTQYF. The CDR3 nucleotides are TGTGCCAGCACCGGTAGCAGCACAGATACGCAGTATTTT.